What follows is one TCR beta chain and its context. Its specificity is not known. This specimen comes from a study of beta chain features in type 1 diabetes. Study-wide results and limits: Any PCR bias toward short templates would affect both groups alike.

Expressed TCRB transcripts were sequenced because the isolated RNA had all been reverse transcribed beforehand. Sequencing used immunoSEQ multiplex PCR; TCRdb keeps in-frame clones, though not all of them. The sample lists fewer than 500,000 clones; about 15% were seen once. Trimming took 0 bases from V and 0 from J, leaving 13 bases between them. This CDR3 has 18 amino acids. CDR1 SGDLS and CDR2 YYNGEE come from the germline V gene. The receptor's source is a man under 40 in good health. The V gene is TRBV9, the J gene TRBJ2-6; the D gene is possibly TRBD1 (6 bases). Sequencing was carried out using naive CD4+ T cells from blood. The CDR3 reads CASSVVGTIGSGANVLTF. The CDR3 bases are TGTGCCAGCAGCGTAGTAGGGACAATCGGCTCTGGGGCCAACGTCCTGACTTTC. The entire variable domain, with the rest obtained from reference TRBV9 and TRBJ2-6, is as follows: DSGVTQTPKHLITATGQRVTLRCSPRSGDLSVYWYQQSLDQGLQFLIQYYNGEERAKGNILERFSAQQFPDLHSELNLSSLELGDSALYFCASSVVGTIGSGANVLTFGAGSRLTVL.